This record looks at one T cell receptor (beta chain) sequence and its context. Sequencing was performed with immunoSEQ multiplex PCR; in TCRdb, only in-frame clones are kept and a portion is missing. The profile covers 200,000 to 250,000 clones, with around 86% appearing a single time and 4.4% taken by the ten largest. This sample is part of a study of blood T cell repertoires in COVID-19. About the research overall: In each case, the material was cDNA or gDNA derived from T cells, B-cell-depleted T cells, or PBMCs.

Germline V gives CDR1 KGHSH, CDR2 LQKENI. This CDR3 is 13 amino acids long. Trimming took 3 bases from V and 8 from J; bases not matched to a gene: 6. V gene TRBV18 combines with J gene TRBJ1-2; TRBD1 agrees at 7 bases. The sequenced sample consisted of peripheral blood. This TCR was recovered from a middle-aged man with acute or convalescent COVID-19. The CDR3 loop reads CASSPDRAGGYTF. The CDR3, as DNA: TGTGCCAGCTCACCTGACAGGGCAGGGGGCTACACCTTC.